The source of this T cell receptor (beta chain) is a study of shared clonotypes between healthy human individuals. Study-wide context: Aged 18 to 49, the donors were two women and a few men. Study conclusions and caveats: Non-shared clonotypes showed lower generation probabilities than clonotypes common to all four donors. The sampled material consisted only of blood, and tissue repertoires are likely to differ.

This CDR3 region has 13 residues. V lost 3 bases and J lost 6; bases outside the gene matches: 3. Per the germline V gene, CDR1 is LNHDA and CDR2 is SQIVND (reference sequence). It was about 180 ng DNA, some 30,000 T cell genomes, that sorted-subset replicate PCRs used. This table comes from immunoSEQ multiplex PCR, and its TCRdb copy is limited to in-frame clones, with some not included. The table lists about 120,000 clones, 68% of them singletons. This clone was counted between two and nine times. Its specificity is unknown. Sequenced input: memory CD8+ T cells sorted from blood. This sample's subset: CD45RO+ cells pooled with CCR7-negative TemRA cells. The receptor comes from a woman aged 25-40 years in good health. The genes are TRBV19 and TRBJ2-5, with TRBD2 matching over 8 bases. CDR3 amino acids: CASSIPGGKTQYF. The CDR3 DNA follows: TGTGCCAGTAGTATCCCGGGAGGGAAGACCCAGTACTTC.